These T cell receptor beta chains were read from a single sample in a study of CD8+CD57+ T cells in acquired aplastic anemia. Via MiXCR, TCRdb re-called the reads, giving one row per CDR3 protein. The table lists approximately 170,000 distinct CDR3 sequences, roughly half of them singletons. The sample was sorted CD4+, CD8+, or CD8+CD57+ T cells (not recorded which) from PBMCs. Receptor source: a human donor with aplastic anemia. Each CDR3 is given with its conserved first and last residue. The D gene is left open where the match is weak. A row's size may be missing; if present it is once, few, many or a size class.

>TRBV24-1|NA|TRBJ2-5|NA
CATSGASEETQYF
TGTGCCACCAGTGGCGCCAGCGAAGAGACCCAGTACTTC
>TRBV2|once|TRBJ1-5|NA
CASSETLWGDQPQHF
TGTGCCAGCAGTGAAACCCTGTGGGGGGATCAGCCCCAGCATTTT
>TRBV20-1|NA|TRBJ1-1|NA
CSAGGGRNTEAFF
TGCAGTGCTGGGGGGGGGAGGAACACTGAAGCTTTCTTT
>TRBV4-3|many|TRBJ2-7|NA
CASSQENRYEQYF
TGCGCCAGCAGCCAAGAGAATCGCTACGAGCAGTACTTC
>TRBV20-1|NA|TRBJ2-7|TRBD2
CSTAPGTTIYEQYF
TGCAGTACAGCCCCCGGGACTACTATCTACGAGCAGTACTTC
>TRBV11-2|NA|TRBJ2-3|NA
CASSLTKGDFSTDTQYF
TGTGCCAGCAGCTTGACTAAAGGGGACTTTAGCACAGATACGCAGTATTTT
>TRBV15|once|TRBJ1-5|NA
CATRGDLGGRNQPQHF
TGTGCCACCAGGGGGGACTTGGGGGGGCGGAATCAGCCCCAGCATTTT
>TRBV6-2/TRBV6-3|few|TRBJ1-1|TRBD1
CASRQGSWTEAFF
TGTGCCAGCAGACAGGGGAGCTGGACTGAAGCTTTCTTT
>TRBV11-1|many|TRBJ2-7|TRBD2
CASSLPKGLGPIDYEQYF
TGTGCCAGCAGCTTACCTAAGGGACTAGGACCAATTGACTACGAGCAGTACTTC
>TRBV6-1|NA|TRBJ2-1|NA
CASSTPRGLGYNEQFF
TGTGCCAGCAGTACCCCCCGGGGGCTGGGATACAATGAGCAGTTCTTC
>TRBV2|many|TRBJ2-5|NA
CASSEPVGGAETQYF
TGTGCCAGCAGTGAACCTGTGGGGGGCGCAGAGACCCAGTACTTC
>TRBV10-1|NA|TRBJ1-3|NA
CASSEDSFTGNTIYF
TGCGCCAGCAGTGAGGACAGCTTTACTGGAAACACCATATATTTT
>TRBV5-1|NA|TRBJ2-5|TRBD2
CASSSRAGGPWETQYF
TGCGCCAGCAGCTCCCGGGCGGGGGGGCCTTGGGAGACCCAGTACTTC
>TRBV3-1|many|TRBJ1-2|TRBD1
CASSPARDSYGYTF
TGTGCCAGCAGCCCAGCCCGGGACAGCTATGGCTACACCTTC
>TRBV10-3|few|TRBJ2-7|NA
CAISVGDSHEQYF
TGTGCCATCAGTGTGGGTGACAGCCACGAGCAGTACTTC
>TRBV7-9|NA|TRBJ2-3|NA
CASSLVSGDTQYF
TGTGCCAGCAGCTTAGTTTCGGGGGATACGCAGTATTTT
>TRBV7-3|NA|TRBJ1-6|TRBD1
CASSFDRAQSPLHF
TGTGCCAGCAGCTTCGACAGGGCTCAGTCACCCCTCCACTTT
>TRBV6-1|few|TRBJ1-4|NA
CASRRRIINNEKLFF
TGTGCCAGCAGACGCCGAATCATTAATAATGAAAAACTGTTTTTT
>TRBV4-3|few|TRBJ1-5|NA
CASSQDYTGGEPQHF
TGCGCCAGCAGCCAAGATTATACGGGGGGCGAGCCCCAGCATTTT
>TRBV19|NA|TRBJ2-6|TRBD1
CASSVQGAGANVLTF
TGTGCCAGTAGTGTCCAGGGGGCTGGGGCCAACGTCCTGACTTTC
>TRBV19|NA|TRBJ2-3|NA
CASNTGSTDTQYF
TGTGCCAGTAACACAGGGTCCACAGATACGCAGTATTTT
>TRBV4-3|many|TRBJ2-7|TRBD2
CASSQVGGAGSYEQYF
TGCGCCAGCAGCCAAGTCGGGGGGGCAGGGTCCTACGAGCAGTACTTC
>TRBV12-3/TRBV12-4|NA|TRBJ1-1|NA
CASSLRADTEAFF
TGTGCCAGCAGTTTAAGGGCTGACACTGAAGCTTTCTTT
>TRBV2|few|TRBJ1-2|TRBD1
CASSTGGGGYTF
TGTGCCAGCAGTACAGGGGGCGGTGGCTACACCTTC
>TRBV10-3|NA|TRBJ1-6|NA
CAISEATPLHF
TGTGCCATCAGTGAGGCGACACCCCTCCACTTT
>TRBV6-1|NA|TRBJ1-2|NA
CASKERGSNNGYTF
TGTGCCAGCAAAGAACGAGGTTCAAACAATGGCTACACCTTC
>TRBV15|many|TRBJ2-1|NA
CATSRDWQGRNEQFF
TGTGCCACCAGCAGAGATTGGCAGGGGAGGAATGAGCAGTTCTTC
>TRBV9|many|TRBJ1-3|TRBD1
CASSVGQGRGNTIYF
TGTGCCAGCAGCGTCGGACAGGGGAGGGGAAACACCATATATTTT
>TRBV5-5|many|TRBJ1-1|TRBD1
CASSWGQGNTEAFF
TGTGCCAGCAGCTGGGGACAGGGTAACACTGAAGCTTTCTTT
>TRBV7-8|NA|TRBJ1-2|TRBD1
CASGQGHYGYTF
TGTGCCTCCGGACAGGGACACTATGGCTACACCTTC